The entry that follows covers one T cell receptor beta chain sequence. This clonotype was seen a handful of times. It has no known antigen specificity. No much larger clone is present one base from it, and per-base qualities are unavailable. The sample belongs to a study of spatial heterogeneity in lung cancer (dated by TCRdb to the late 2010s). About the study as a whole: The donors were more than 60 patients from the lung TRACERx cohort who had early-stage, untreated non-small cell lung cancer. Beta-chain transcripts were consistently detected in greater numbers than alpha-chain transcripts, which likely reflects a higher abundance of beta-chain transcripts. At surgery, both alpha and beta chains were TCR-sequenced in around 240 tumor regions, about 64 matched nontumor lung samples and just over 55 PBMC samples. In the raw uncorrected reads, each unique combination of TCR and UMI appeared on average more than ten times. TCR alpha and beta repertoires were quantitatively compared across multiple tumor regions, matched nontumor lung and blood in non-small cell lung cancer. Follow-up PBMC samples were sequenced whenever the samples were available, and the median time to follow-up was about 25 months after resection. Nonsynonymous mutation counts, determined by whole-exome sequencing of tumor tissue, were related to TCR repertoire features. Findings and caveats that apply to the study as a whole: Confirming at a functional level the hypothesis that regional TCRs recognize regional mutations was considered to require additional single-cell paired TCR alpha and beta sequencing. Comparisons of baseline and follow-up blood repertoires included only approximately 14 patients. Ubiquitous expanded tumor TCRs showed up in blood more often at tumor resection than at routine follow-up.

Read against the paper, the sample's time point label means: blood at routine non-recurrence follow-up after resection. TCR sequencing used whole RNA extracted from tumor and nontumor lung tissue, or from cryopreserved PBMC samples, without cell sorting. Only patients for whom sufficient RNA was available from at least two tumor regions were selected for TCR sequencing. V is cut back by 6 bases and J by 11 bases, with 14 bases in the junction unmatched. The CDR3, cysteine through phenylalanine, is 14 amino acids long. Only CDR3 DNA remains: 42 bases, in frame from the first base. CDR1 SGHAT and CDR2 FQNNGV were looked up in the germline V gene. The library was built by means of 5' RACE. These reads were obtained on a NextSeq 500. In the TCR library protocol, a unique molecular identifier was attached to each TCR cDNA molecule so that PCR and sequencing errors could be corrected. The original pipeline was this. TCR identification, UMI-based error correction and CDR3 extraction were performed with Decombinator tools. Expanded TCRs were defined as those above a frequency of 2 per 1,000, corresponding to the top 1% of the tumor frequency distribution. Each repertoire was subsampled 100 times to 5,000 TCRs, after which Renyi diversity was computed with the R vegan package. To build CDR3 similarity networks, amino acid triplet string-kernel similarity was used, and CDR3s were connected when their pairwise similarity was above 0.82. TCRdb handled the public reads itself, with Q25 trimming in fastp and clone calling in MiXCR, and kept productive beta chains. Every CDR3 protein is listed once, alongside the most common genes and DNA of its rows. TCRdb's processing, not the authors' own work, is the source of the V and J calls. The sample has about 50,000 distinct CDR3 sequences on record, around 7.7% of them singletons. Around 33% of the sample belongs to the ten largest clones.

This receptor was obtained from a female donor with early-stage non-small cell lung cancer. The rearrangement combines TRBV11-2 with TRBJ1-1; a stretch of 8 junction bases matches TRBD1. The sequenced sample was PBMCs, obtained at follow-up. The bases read TGTGCCAGCAGACCCGCGTACCGACAGGGGCAGGCTTTCTTT. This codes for CASRPAYRQGQAFF.